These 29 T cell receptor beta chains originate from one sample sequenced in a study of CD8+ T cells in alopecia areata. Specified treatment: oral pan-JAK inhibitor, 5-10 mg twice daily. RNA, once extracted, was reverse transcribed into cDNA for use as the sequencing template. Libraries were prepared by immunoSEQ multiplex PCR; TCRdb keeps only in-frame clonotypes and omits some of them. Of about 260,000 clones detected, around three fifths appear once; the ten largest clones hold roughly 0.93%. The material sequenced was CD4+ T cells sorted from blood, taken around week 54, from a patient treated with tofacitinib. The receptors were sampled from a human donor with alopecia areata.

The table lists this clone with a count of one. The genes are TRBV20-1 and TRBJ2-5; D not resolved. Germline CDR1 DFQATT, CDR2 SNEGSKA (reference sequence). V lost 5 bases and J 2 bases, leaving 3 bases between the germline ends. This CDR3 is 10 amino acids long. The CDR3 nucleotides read TGCAGTGCTGAACAAGAGACCCAGTACTTC. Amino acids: CSAEQETQYF.

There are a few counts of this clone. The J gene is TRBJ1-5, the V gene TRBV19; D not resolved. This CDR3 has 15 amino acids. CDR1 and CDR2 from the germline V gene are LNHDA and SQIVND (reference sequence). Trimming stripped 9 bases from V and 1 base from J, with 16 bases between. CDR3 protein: CASGRAASSNQPQHF. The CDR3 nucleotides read TGTGCCAGCGGAAGGGCAGCCTCGAGCAATCAGCCCCAGCATTTT.

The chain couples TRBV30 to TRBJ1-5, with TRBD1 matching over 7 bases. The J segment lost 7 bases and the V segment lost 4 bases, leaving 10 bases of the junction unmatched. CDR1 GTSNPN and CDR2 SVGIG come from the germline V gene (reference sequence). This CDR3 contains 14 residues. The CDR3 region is CAWTARQGSQPQHF. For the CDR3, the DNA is TGTGCCTGGACAGCCCGACAGGGCAGCCAGCCCCAGCATTTT. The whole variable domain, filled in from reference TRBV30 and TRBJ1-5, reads SQTIHQWPATLVQPVGSPLSLECTVEGTSNPNLYWYRQAAGRGLQLLFYSVGIGQISSEVPQNLSASRPQDRQFILSSKKLLLSDSGFYLCAWTARQGSQPQHFGDGTRLSIL.

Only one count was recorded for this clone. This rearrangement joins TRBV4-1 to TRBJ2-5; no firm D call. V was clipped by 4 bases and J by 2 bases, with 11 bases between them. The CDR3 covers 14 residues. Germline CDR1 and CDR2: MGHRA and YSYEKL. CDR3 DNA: TGCGCCAGCAGCCGGAAGGCTGCGCAAGAGACCCAGTACTTC. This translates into CASSRKAAQETQYF.

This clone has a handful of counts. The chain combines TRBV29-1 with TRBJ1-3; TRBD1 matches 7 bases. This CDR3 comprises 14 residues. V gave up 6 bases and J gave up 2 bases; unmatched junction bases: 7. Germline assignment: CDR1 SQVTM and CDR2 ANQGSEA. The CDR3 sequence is CSVKTGTAGNTIYF. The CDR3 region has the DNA TGCAGCGTCAAAACCGGGACAGCTGGAAACACCATATATTTT.

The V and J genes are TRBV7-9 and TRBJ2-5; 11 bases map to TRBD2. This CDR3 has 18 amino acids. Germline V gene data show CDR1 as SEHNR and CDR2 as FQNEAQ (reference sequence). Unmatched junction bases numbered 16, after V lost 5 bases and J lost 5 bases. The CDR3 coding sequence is TGTGCCAGCAGCCCTTGGACTAGCGGGCGAGACCGGGGGGAGACCCAGTACTTC. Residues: CASSPWTSGRDRGETQYF.

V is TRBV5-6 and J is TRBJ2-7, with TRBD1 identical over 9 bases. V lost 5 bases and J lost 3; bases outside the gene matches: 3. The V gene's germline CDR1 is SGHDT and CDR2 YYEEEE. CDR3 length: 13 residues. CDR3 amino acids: CASRRTGDYEQYF. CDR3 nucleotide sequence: TGTGCCAGCAGACGGACAGGGGACTACGAGCAGTACTTC.

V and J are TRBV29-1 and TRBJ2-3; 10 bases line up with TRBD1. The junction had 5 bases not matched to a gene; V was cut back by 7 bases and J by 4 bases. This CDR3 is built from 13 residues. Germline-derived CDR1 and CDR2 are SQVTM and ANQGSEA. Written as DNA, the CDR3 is TGCAGCGGGGGACAGGGGAAAGCAGATACGCAGTATTTT. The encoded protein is CSGGQGKADTQYF.

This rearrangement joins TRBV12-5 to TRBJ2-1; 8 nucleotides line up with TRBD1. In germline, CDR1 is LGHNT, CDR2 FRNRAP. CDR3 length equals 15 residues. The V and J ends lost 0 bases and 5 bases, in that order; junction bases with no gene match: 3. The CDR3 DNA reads TGTGCTAGTGGTTTGGTCACAGGGGGAAACAATGAGCAGTTCTTC. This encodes CASGLVTGGNNEQFF.

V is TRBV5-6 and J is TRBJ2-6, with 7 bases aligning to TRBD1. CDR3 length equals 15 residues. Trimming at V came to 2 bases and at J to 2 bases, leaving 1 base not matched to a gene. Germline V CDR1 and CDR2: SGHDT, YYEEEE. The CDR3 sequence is CASSFDRAGANVLTF. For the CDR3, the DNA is TGTGCCAGCAGCTTCGACAGGGCTGGGGCCAACGTCCTGACTTTC.

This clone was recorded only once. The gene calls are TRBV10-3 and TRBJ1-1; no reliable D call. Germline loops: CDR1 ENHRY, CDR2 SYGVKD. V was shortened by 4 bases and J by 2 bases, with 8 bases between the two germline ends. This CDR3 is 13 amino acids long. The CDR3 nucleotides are TGTGCCATCAGTGTTAAGGATAACACTGAAGCTTTCTTT. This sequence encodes CAISVKDNTEAFF.

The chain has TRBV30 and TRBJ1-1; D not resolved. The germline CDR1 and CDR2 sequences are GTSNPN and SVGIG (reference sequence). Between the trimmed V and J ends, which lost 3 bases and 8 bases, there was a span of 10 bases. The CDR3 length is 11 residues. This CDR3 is CAWSKLGEAFF. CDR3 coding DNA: TGTGCCTGGAGCAAATTAGGGGAAGCTTTCTTT.

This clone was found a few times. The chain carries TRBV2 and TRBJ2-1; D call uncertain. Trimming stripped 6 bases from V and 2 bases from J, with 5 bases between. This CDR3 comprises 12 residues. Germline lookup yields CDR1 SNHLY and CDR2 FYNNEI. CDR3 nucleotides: TGTGCCAGCAGGGTCCCCTACAATGAGCAGTTCTTC. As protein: CASRVPYNEQFF.

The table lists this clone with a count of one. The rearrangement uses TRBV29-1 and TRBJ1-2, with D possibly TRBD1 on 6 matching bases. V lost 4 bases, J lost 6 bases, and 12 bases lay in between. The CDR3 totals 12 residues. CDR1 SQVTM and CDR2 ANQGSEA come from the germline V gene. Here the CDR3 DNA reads TGCAGCGTTGGTACAGGGCCGGATGGCTACACCTTC. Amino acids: CSVGTGPDGYTF.

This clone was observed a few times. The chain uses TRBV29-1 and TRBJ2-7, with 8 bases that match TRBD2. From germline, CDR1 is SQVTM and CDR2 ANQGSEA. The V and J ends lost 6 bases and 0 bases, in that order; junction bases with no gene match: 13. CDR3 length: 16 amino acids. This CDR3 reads CSVKLAASPLSYEQYF. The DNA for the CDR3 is TGCAGCGTCAAACTAGCGGCCAGCCCCCTCTCCTACGAGCAGTACTTC.

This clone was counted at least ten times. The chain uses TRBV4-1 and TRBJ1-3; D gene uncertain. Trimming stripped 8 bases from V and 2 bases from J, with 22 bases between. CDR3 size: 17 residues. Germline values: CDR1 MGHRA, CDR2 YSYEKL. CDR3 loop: CASSTVDMGIAGNTIYF. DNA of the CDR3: TGCGCCAGCTCTACCGTCGACATGGGGATAGCTGGAAACACCATATATTTT.

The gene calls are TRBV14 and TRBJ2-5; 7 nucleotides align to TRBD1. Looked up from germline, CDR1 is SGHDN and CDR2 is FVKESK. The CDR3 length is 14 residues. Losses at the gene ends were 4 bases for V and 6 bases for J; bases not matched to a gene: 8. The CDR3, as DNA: TGTGCCAGCAGCCTCGTGACAGGGATGAAGACCCAGTACTTC. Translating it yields CASSLVTGMKTQYF.

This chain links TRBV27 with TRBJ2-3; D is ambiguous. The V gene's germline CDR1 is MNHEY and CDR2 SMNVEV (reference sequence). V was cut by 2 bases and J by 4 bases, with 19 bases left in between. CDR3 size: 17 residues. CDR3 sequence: CASSLGSGPITPDTQYF. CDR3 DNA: TGTGCCAGCAGTTTAGGGTCCGGACCCATCACCCCAGATACGCAGTATTTT.

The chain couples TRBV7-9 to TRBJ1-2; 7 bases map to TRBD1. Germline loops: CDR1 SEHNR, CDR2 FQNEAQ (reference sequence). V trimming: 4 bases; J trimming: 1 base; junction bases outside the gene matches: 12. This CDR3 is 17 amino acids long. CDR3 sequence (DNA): TGTGCCAGCAGCTCAAATAGGGGACAGCGTCATAACTATGGCTACACCTTC. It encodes CASSSNRGQRHNYGYTF.

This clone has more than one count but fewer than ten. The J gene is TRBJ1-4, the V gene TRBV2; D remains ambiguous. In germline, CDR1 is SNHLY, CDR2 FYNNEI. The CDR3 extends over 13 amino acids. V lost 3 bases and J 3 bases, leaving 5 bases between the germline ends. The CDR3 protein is CASSETSNEKLFF. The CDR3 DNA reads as TGTGCCAGCAGTGAGACTTCTAATGAAAAACTGTTTTTT.

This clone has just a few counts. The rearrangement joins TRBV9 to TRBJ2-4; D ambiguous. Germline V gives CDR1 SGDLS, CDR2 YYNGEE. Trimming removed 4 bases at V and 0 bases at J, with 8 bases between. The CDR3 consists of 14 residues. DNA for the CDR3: TGTGCCAGCAGCCCCCAGTTAGCCAAAAACATTCAGTACTTC. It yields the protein CASSPQLAKNIQYF.

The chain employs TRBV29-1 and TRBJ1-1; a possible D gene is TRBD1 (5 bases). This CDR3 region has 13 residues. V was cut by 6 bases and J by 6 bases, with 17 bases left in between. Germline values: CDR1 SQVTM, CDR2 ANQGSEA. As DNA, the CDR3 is TGCAGCGTGGACACCCCCGGACGGGCTGAAGCTTTCTTT. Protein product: CSVDTPGRAEAFF.

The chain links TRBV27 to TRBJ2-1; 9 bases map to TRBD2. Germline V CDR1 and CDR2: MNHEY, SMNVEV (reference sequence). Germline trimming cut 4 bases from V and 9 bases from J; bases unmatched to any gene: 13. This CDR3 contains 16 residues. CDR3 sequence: CASSYPGGGALGEQFF. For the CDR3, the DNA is TGTGCCAGCAGTTACCCCGGCGGGGGGGCCCTTGGTGAGCAGTTCTTC.

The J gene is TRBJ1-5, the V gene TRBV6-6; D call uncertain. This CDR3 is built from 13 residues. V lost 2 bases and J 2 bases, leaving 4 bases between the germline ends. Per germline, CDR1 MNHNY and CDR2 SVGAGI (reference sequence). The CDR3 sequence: CASSYGGNQPQHF. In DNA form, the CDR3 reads TGTGCCAGCAGTTACGGGGGCAATCAGCCCCAGCATTTT.

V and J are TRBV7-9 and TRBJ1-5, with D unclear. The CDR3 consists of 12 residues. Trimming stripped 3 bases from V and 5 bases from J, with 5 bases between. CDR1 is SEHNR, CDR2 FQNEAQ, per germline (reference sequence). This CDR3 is CASSFADQPQHF. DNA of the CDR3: TGTGCCAGCAGCTTTGCGGATCAGCCCCAGCATTTT.

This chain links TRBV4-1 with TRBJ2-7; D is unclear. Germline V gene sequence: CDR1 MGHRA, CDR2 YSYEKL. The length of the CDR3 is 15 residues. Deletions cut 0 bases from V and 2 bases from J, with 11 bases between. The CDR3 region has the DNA TGCGCCAGCAGCCAAGACGGGTTCTCCACCTACGAGCAGTACTTC. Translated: CASSQDGFSTYEQYF.

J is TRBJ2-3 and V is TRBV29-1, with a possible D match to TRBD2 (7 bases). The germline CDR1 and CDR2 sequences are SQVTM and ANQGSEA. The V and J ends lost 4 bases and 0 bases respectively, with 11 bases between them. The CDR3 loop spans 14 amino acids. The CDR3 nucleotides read TGCAGCGTTGCTGCGGGGGCTAGCACAGATACGCAGTATTTT. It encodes CSVAAGASTDTQYF.

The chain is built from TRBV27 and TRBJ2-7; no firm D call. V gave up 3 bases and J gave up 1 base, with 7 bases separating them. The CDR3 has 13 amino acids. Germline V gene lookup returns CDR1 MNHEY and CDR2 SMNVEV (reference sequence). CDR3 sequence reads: CASSFGISYEQYF. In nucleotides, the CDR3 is TGTGCCAGCAGTTTTGGCATATCCTACGAGCAGTACTTC.

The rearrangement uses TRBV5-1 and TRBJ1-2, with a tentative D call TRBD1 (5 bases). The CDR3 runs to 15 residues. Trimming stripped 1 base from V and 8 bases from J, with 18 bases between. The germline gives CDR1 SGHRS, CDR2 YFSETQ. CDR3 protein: CASSLSGGARVGYTF. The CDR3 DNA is TGCGCCAGCAGCTTGTCGGGTGGGGCGCGGGTCGGCTACACCTTC.